What follows are 8 T cell receptor beta chains derived from one specimen sequenced in a study of blood T cell repertoires in COVID-19. Clones were read by immunoSEQ multiplex PCR, and TCRdb kept only the in-frame ones, dropping some. This sample has tens of thousands of clones, with about 86% found just once. The sequenced material came from peripheral blood. All receptors derive from a man between 60 and 75 years old with acute or convalescent COVID-19.

The V and J genes are TRBV7-9 and TRBJ1-1; the D is unclear. Trimming took 5 bases from V and 3 from J, leaving 16 bases between them. The CDR3 has 15 residues. CDR1 and CDR2 (germline): SEHNR, FQNEAQ (reference sequence). In nucleotides, the CDR3 is TGTGCCAGCAGCCTCCGGGTGGAGGAGGACACTGAAGCTTTCTTT. Translation: CASSLRVEEDTEAFF.

V and J are TRBV3-1 (or the pseudogene TRBV3-2) and TRBJ2-3; 11 bases line up with TRBD2. Germline CDR1 is LGHDT and CDR2 is YNNKEL (reference sequence). The junction had 6 bases not matched to a gene; V was cut back by 4 bases and J by 0 bases. The CDR3 loop spans 17 amino acids. CDR3 sequence reads: CASSRTSGYGSTDTQYF. The CDR3 DNA is TGTGCCAGCAGCCGGACTAGCGGGTATGGGAGCACAGATACGCAGTATTTT.

The rearrangement joins TRBV5-1 to TRBJ2-7, with 12 bases matching TRBD2. Germline values: CDR1 SGHRS, CDR2 YFSETQ. The CDR3 sequence is 18 residues long. V gave up 4 bases and J gave up 2 bases; unmatched junction bases: 13. In DNA, the CDR3 is TGCGCCAGCAGCCAGCCCTCGGGGACTAGCGGGTTTACCTACGAGCAGTACTTC. Translated: CASSQPSGTSGFTYEQYF.

The rearrangement joins TRBV19 to TRBJ2-3, with 9 bases matching TRBD1. This CDR3 comprises 13 residues. Germline values: CDR1 LNHDA, CDR2 SQIVND (reference sequence). The ends lost 4 bases at V and 6 bases at J; junction bases unmatched: 2. The CDR3 coding sequence is TGTGCCAGTAGTACACAGGGGGCGGATACGCAGTATTTT. Its translation is CASSTQGADTQYF.

This chain links TRBV19 with TRBJ1-5; tentatively, D is TRBD1 (6 bases). CDR3 length: 15 amino acids. The V end was cut by 5 bases, the J end by 4 bases, with 15 bases between. Germline V CDR1 and CDR2: LNHDA, SQIVND (reference sequence). The CDR3 region is CASSVGGGRNQPQHF. CDR3 DNA sequence: TGTGCCAGTAGTGTAGGGGGGGGTAGGAATCAGCCCCAGCATTTT.

The chain is built from TRBV11-2 and TRBJ2-2, with D possibly TRBD1 on 5 matching bases. Trimming took 3 bases from V and 6 from J, leaving 11 bases between them. The CDR3 is 14 residues long. The germline CDR1 and CDR2 sequences are SGHAT and FQNNGV. The CDR3 loop reads CASSFPGHSGELFF. CDR3 in DNA: TGTGCCAGCAGCTTTCCCGGACATTCCGGGGAGCTGTTTTTT.

The chain uses TRBV5-1 and TRBJ2-7; possible D gene TRBD1, 6 bases. Per germline, CDR1 SGHRS and CDR2 YFSETQ. There are 14 residues in the CDR3. V shed 0 bases and J shed 4 bases, with 11 bases lying between them. CDR3 bases: TGCGCCAGCAGCTTGGATGGGGGCAGTTACGAGCAGTACTTC. Encoded protein: CASSLDGGSYEQYF.

The rearrangement links TRBV28 to TRBJ2-3, with TRBD2 as a possible D gene (5 bases). Germline assignment: CDR1 MDHEN and CDR2 SYDVKM. The CDR3 totals 14 residues. V was shortened by 6 bases and J by 0 bases, with 10 bases between the two germline ends. CDR3: CASRATSSTDTQYF. CDR3 bases: TGTGCCAGCAGAGCTACTAGTAGCACAGATACGCAGTATTTT.